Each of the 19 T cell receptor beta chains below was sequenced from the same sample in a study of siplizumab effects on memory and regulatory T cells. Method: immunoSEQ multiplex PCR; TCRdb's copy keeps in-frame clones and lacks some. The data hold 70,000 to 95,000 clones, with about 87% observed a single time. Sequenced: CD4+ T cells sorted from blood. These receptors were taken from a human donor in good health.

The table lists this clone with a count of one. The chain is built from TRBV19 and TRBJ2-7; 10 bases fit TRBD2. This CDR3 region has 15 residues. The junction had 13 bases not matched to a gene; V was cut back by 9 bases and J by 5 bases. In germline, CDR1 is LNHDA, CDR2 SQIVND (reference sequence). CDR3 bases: TGTGCCAGGGGGGGCGAGCGGGAGGGCCGGAACGAGCAGTACTTC. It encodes CARGGEREGRNEQYF.

This CDR3 reads CASSMGLATGELFF. In DNA, the CDR3 is TGTGCCAGTAGTATGGGACTAGCCACCGGGGAGCTGTTTTTT. The genes are TRBV19 and TRBJ2-2; TRBD2 matches 9 bases. Germline V gene sequence: CDR1 LNHDA, CDR2 SQIVND (reference sequence). The CDR3 runs to 14 residues. V lost 3 bases to trimming and J lost 4 bases; unmatched junction nucleotides: 0.

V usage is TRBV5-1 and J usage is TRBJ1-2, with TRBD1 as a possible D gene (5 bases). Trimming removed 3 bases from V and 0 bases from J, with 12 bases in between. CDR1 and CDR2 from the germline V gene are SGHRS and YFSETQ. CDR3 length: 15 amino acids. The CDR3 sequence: CASSWSREPNYGYTF. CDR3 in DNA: TGCGCCAGCAGCTGGAGCAGGGAACCTAACTATGGCTACACCTTC.

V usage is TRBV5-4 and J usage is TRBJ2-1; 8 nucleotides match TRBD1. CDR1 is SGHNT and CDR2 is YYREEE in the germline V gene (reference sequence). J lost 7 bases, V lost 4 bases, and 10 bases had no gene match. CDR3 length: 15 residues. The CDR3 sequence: CASSPRGQGRNEQFF. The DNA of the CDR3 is TGTGCCAGCAGCCCCCGTGGACAGGGTAGAAATGAGCAGTTCTTC.

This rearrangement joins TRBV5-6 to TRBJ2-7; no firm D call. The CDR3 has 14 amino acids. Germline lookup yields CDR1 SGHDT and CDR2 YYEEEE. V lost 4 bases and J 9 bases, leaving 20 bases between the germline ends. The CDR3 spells CASSIGLSSVAQYF. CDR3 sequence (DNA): TGTGCCAGCAGCATTGGGTTGAGTTCGGTTGCGCAGTACTTC.

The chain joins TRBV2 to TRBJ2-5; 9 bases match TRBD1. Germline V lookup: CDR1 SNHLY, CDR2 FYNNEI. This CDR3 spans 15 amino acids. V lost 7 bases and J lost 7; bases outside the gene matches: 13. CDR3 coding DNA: TGTGCCAGCACCCTCATGGGGACAGGGAGTGTGACCCAGTACTTC. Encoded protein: CASTLMGTGSVTQYF.

The CDR3 DNA reads TGTGCCAGCAGCTTAGGGACACAGGGCTACGAGCAGTACTTC. It codes for CASSLGTQGYEQYF. The genes are TRBV11-3 and TRBJ2-7, with D perhaps TRBD1 (6 bases). V was cut by 1 base and J by 3 bases, with 10 bases left in between. Germline V lookup: CDR1 SGHNT, CDR2 YENEEA. The CDR3 consists of 14 residues. Using reference TRBV11-3 and TRBJ2-7 for the parts outside the CDR3, the full variable domain is EAGVVQSPRYKIIEKKQPVAFWCNPISGHNTLYWYLQNLGQGPELLIRYENEEAVDDSQLPKDRFSAERLKGVDSTLKIQPAELGDSAVYLCASSLGTQGYEQYFGPGTRLTVT.

The CDR3 nucleotides read TGCAGCGGCGGGACAGGGGATATCCAGTACTTC. Translating it yields CSGGTGDIQYF. The J gene is TRBJ2-7, the V gene TRBV29-1; 10 nucleotides agree with TRBD1. This CDR3 region has 11 residues. Looked up from germline, CDR1 is SQVTM and CDR2 is ANQGSEA. J lost 10 bases, V lost 7 bases, and 7 bases had no gene match.

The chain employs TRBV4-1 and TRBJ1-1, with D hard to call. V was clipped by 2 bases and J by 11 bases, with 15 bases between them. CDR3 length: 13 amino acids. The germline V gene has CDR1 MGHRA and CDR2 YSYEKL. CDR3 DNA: TGCGCCAGCAGCCAAACCGGGCTCCAGATGGCTTTCTTT. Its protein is CASSQTGLQMAFF.

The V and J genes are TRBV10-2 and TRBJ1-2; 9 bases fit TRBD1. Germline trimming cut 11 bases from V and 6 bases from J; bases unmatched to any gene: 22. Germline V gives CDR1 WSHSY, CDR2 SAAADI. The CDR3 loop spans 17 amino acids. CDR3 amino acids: CAADAGQGTRASNGYTF. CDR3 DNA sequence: TGCGCCGCTGATGCGGGACAGGGAACTCGAGCGTCCAATGGCTACACCTTC.

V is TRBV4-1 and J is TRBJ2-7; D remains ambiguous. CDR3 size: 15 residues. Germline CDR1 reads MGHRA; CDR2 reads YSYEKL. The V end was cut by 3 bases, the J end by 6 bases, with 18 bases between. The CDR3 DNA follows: TGCGCCAGCAGCCAGCAAGGGCGGTACAAGTTCGAGCAGTACTTC. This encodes CASSQQGRYKFEQYF.

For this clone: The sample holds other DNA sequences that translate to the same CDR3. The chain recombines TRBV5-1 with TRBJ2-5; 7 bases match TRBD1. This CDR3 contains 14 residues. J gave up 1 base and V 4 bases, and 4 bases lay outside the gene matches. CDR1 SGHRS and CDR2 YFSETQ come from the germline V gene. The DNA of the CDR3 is TGCGCCAGCAGCCTAGGACAGGCCCAAGAGACCCAGTACTTC. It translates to CASSLGQAQETQYF.

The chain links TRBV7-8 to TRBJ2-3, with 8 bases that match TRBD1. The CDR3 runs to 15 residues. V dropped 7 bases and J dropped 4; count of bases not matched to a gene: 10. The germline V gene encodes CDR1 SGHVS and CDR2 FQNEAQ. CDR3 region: CASTQRTGRADTQYF. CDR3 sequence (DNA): TGTGCCAGCACCCAACGGACAGGGAGAGCAGATACGCAGTATTTT. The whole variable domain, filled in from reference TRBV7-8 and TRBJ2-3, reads GAGVSQSPRYKVAKRGQDVALRCDPISGHVSLFWYQQALGQGPEFLTYFQNEAQLDKSGLPSDRFFAERPEGSVSTLKIQRTQQEDSAVYLCASTQRTGRADTQYFGPGTRLTVL.

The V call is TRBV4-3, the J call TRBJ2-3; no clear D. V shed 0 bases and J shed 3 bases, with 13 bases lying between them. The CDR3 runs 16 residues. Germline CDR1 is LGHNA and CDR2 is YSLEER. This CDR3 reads CASSQDYLMGTDTQYF. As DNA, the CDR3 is TGCGCCAGCAGCCAAGATTACCTTATGGGGACAGATACGCAGTATTTT.

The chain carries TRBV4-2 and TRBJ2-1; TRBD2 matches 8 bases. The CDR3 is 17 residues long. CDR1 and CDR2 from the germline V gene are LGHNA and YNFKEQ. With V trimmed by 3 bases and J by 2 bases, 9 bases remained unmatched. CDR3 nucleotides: TGTGCCAGCAGCCAGCAAGGGGGTAGCGGGACCTACAATGAGCAGTTCTTC. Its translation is CASSQQGGSGTYNEQFF.

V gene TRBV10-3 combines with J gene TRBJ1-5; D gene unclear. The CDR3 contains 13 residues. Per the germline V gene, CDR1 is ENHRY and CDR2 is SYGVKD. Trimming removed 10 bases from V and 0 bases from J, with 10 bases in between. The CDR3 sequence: CATTPHSNQPQHF. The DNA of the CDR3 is TGTGCCACCACCCCCCATAGCAATCAGCCCCAGCATTTT.

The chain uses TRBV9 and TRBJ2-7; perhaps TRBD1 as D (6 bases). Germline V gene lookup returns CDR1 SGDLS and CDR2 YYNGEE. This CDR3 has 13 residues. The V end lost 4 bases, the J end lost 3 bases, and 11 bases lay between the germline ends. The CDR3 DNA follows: TGTGCCAGCAGCTCAGGGGAACGCTACGAGCAGTACTTC. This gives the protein CASSSGERYEQYF.

CDR3 nucleotides: TGTGCCAGCAGTTTATTTCTTGGGACAGGGGCCGAAAAACTGTTTTTT. Its protein product is CASSLFLGTGAEKLFF. The genes are TRBV28 and TRBJ1-4, with 10 bases matching TRBD1. Germline V gene lookup returns CDR1 MDHEN and CDR2 SYDVKM. The CDR3 contains 16 residues. V was pared by 1 base and J by 8 bases, with 7 bases of the junction left unmatched.

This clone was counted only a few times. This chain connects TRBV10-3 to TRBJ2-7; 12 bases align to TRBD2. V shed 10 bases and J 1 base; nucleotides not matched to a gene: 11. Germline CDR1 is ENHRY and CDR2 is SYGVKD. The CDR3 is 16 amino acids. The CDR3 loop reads CATKGASGRGSYEQYF. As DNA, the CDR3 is TGTGCCACCAAGGGGGCTAGCGGGAGGGGATCCTACGAGCAGTACTTC.